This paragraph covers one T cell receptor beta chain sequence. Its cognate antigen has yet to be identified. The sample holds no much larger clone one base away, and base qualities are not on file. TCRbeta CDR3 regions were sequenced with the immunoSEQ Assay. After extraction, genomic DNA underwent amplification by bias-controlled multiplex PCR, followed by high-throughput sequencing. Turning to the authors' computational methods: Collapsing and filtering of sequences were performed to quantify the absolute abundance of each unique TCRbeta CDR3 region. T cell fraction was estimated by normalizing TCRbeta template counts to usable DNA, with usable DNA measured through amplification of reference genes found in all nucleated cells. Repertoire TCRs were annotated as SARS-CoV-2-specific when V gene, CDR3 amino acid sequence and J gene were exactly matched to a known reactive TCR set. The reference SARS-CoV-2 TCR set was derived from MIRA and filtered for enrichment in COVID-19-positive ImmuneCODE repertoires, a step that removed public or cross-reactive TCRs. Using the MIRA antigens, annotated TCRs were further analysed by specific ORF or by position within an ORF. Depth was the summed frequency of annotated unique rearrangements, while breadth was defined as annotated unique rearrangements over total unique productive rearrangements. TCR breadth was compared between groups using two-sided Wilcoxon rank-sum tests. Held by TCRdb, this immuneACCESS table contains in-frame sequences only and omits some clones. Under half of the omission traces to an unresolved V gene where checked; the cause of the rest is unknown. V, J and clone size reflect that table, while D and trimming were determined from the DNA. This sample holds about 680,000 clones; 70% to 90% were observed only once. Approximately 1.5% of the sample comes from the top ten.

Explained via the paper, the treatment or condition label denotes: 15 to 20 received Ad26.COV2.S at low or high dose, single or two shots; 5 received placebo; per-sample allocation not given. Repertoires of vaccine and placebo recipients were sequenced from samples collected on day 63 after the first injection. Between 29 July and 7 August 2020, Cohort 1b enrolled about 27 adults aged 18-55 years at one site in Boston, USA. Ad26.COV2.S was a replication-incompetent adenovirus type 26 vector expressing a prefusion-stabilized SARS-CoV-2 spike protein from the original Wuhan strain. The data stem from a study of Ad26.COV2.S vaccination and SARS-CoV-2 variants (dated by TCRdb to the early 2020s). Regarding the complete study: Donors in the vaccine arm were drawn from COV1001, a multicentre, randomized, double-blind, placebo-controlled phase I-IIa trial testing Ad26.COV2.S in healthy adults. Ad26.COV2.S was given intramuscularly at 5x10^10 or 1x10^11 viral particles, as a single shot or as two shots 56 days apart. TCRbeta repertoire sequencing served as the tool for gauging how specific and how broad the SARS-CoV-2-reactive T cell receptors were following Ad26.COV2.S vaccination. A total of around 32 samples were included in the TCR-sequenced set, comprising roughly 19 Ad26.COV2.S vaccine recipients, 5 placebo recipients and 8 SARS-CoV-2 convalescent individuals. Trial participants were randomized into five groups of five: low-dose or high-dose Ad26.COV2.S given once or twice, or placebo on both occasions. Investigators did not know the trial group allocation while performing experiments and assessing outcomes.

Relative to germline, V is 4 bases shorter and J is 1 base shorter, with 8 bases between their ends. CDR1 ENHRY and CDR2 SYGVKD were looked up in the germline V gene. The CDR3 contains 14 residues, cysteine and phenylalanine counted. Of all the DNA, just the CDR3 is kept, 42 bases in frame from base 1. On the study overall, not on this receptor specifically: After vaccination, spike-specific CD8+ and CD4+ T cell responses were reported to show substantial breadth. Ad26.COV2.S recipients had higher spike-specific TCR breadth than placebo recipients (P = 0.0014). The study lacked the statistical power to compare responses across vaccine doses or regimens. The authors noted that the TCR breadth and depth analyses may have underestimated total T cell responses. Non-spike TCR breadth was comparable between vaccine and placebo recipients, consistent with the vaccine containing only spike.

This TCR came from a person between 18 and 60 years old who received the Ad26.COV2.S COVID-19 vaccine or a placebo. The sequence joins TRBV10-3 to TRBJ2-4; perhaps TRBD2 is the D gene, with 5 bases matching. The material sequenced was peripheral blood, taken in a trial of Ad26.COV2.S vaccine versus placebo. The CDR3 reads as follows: CAISVGGAKNIQYF. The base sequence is TGTGCCATCAGTGTCGGAGGTGCCAAAAACATTCAGTACTTC.